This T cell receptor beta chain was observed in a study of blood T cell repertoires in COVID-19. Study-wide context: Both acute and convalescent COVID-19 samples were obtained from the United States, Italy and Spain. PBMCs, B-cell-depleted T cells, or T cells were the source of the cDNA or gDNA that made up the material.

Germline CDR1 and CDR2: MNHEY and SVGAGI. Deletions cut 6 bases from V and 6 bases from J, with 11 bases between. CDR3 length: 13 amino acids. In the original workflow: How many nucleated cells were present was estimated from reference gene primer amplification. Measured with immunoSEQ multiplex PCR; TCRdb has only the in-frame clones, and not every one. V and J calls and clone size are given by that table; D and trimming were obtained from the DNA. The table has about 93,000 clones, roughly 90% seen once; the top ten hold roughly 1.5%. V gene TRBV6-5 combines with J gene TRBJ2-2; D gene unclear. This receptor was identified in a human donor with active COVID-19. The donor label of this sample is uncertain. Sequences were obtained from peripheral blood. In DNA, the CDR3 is TGTGCCAGCAGATATGATAGCCCCGGGGAGCTGTTTTTT. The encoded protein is CASRYDSPGELFF.